The clone carrying this T cell receptor beta chain was detected a few times. What it binds is unknown. The sample originates from a study of response to subunit inactivated influenza vaccine. Study results and limitations: Each seasonal flu vaccination may recruit only limited new T cells, authors suggested.

V lost 0 bases, J lost 5 bases, and 11 bases lay in between. The CDR3 has 15 residues. Germline assignment: CDR1 SGHTA and CDR2 FQGTGA. TCRdb re-called the RT-PCR reads through MiXCR, storing one row per CDR3 protein. The sample gives around 470,000 distinct CDR3 sequences, approximately 7.3% of which show up once; around 13% is in the top ten. This receptor was identified in a man between 50 and 75 years old who received an inactivated influenza vaccine. Source: PBMCs from blood, taken around 25 months after vaccination. J is TRBJ2-1 and V is TRBV7-3; tentative D call: TRBD2 (6 bases). The CDR3 DNA is TGTGCCAGCAGCTTAACCGAGGGACTTAACAATGAGCAGTTCTTC. Amino acid sequence: CASSLTEGLNNEQFF.